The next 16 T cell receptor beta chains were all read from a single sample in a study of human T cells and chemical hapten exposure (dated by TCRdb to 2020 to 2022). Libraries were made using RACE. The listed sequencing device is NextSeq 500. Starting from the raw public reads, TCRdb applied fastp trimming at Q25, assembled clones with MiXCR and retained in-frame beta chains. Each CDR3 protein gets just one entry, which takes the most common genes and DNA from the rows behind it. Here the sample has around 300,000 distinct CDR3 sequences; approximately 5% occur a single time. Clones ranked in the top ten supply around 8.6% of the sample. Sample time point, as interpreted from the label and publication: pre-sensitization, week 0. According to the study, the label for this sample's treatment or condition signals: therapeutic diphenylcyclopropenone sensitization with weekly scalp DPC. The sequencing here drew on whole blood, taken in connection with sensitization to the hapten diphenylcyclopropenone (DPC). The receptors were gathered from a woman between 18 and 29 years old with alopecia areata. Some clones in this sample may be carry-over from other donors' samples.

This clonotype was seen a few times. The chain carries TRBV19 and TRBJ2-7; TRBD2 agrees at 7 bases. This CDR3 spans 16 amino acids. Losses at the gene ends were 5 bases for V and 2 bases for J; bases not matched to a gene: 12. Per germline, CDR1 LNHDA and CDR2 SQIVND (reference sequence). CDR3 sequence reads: CASSLGLSGAPYEQYF. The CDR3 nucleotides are TGTGCCAGTAGTCTGGGACTAAGCGGTGCCCCCTACGAGCAGTACTTC.

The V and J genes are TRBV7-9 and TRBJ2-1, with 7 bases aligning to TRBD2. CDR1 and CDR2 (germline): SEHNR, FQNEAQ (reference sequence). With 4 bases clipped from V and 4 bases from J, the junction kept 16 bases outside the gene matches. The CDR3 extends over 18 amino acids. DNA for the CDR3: TGTGCCAGCAGCTCCACTAGCGACGGACGTATGCCTTACAATGAGCAGTTCTTC. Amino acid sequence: CASSSTSDGRMPYNEQFF.

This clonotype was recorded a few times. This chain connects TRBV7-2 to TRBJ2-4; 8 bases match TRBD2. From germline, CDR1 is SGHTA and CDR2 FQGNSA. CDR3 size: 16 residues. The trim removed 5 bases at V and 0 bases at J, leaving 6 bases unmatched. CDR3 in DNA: TGTGCCAGCAGCGCGGGGGGATCCTTAGCCAAAAACATTCAGTACTTC. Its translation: CASSAGGSLAKNIQYF. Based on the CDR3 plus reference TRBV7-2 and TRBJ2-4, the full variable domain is GAGVSQSPSNKVTEKGKDVELRCDPISGHTALYWYRQSLGQGLEFLIYFQGNSAPDKSGLPSDRFSAERTGGSVSTLTIQRTQQEDSAVYLCASSAGGSLAKNIQYFGAGTRLSVL.

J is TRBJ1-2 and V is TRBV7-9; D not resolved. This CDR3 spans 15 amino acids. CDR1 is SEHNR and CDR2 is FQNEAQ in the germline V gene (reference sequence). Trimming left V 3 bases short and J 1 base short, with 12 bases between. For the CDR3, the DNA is TGTGCCAGCAGCTTGGCGGGATCTAGTAACTATGGCTACACCTTC. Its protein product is CASSLAGSSNYGYTF.

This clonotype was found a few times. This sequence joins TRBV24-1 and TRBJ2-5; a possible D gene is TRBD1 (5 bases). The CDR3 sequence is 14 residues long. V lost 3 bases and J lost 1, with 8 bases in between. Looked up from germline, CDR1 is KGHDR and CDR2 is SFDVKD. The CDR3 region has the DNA TGTGCCACCAGTGATAGGCAGGGCCAAGAGACCCAGTACTTC. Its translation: CATSDRQGQETQYF.

CDR3 DNA sequence: TGTGCCAGCAGGAACCTTGAAAATCAGCCCCAGCATTTT. Protein product: CASRNLENQPQHF. The chain links TRBV2 to TRBJ1-5, with D hard to call. Germline CDR1 reads SNHLY; CDR2 reads FYNNEI. CDR3 length equals 13 residues. Trimming removed 6 bases at V and 4 bases at J, with 10 bases between.

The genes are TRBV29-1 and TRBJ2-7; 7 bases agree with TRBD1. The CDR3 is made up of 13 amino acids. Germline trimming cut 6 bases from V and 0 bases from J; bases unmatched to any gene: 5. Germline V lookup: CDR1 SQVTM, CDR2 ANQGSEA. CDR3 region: CSVPGTVSYEQYF. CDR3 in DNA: TGCAGCGTCCCCGGGACAGTCTCCTACGAGCAGTACTTC.

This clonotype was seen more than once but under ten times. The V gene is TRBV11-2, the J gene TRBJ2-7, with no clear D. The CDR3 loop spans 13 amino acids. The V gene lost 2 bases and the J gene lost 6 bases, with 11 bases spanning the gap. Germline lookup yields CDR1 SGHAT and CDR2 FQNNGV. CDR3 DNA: TGTGCCAGCAGCTTAAGGGAAGTCGGCGAGCAGTACTTC. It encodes CASSLREVGEQYF. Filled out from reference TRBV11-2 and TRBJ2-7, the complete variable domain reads EAGVAQSPRYKIIEKRQSVAFWCNPISGHATLYWYQQILGQGPKLLIQFQNNGVVDDSQLPKDRFSAERLKGVDSTLKIQPAKLEDSAVYLCASSLREVGEQYFGPGTRLTVT.

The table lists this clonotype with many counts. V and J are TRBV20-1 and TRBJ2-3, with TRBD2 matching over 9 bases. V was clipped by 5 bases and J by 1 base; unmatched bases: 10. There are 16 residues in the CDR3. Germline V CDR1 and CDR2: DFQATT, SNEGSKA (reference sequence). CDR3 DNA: TGCAGTGCTTCCCCCCGCGGGGGGGACCGCACAGATACGCAGTATTTT. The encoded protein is CSASPRGGDRTDTQYF.

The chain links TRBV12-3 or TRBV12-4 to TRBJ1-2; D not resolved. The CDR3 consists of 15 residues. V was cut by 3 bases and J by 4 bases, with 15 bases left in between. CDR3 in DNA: TGTGCCAGCAGTTTCTCGTCCCTATCGGGCTATGGCTACACCTTC. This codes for CASSFSSLSGYGYTF.

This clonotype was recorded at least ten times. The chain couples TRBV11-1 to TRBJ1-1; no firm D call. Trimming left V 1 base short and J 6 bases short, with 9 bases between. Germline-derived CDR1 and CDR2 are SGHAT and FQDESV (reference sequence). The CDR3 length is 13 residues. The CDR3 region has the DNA TGTGCCAGCAGCTTAGGCTCTCAGGCTGAAGCTTTCTTT. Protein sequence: CASSLGSQAEAFF.

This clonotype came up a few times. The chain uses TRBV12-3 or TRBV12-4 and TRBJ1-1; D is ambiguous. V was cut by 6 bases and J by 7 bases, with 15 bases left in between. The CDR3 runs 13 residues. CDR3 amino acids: CASRAEGRLEAFF. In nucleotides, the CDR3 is TGTGCCAGCAGAGCCGAAGGACGACTTGAAGCTTTCTTT.

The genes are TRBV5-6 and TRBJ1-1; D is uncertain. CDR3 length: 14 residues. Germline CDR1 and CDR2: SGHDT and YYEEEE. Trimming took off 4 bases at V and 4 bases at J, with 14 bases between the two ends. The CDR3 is CASSAATRTTEAFF. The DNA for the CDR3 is TGTGCCAGCAGCGCCGCCACGCGGACCACTGAAGCTTTCTTT.

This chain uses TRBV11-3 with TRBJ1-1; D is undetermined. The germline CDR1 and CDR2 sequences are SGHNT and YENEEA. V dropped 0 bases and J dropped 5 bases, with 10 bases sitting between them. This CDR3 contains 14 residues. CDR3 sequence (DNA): TGTGCCAGCAGCTTAGACGGTCTGGGGACTGAAGCTTTCTTT. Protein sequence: CASSLDGLGTEAFF.

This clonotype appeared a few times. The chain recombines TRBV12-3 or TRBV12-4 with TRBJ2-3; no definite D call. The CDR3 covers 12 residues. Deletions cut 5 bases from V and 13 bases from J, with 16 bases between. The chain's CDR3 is CASSDGPRSKYF. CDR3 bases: TGTGCCAGCAGTGATGGACCCCGTTCTAAGTATTTT.

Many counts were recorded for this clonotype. CDR3 nucleotides: TGTGCCAGCAGCTTGTTTGTGGCGAATAGCAATCAGCCCCAGCATTTT. This codes for CASSLFVANSNQPQHF. The chain joins TRBV5-6 to TRBJ1-5; D not certain. Trimming removed 1 base from V and 0 bases from J, with 11 bases in between. This CDR3 is 16 amino acids long. Germline values: CDR1 SGHDT, CDR2 YYEEEE.